A selection of T cell receptor beta chains follows, all from one sample in a study of cytomegalovirus exposure and HLA in healthy donors. Profiled with immunoSEQ multiplex PCR; TCRdb holds only in-frame clones, not every one. The table lists roughly 80,000 clones, 75% to 80% of them singletons. Input material: PBMCs. All receptors derive from a man in his forties in good health and CMV-seronegative. Each CDR3 is given with its conserved first and last residue. D genes are given only for firm matches. Where a row states a size, it is once, few, many or the class of an expanded clone; other rows omit it.

.	TRBJ1-5	TRBV30	.	CAWSVGGWQPQHF	TGTGCCTGGAGTGTGGGGGGGTGGCAGCCCCAGCATTTT
.	TRBJ1-2	TRBV6-5	.	CASSSEYGYTF	TGTGCCAGCAGTTCGGAGTATGGCTACACCTTC
few	TRBJ1-5	TRBV9	.	CASSAAGGSNQPQHF	TGTGCCAGCAGCGCTGCGGGGGGTTCCAATCAGCCCCAGCATTTT
.	TRBJ2-1	TRBV6-5	.	CASSYEGGGYYNEQFF	TGTGCCAGCAGTTACGAAGGGGGGGGTTACTACAATGAGCAGTTCTTC
.	TRBJ2-1	TRBV13	.	CASSFIITSSYNEQFF	TGTGCCAGCAGCTTCATAATCACGAGCTCCTACAATGAGCAGTTCTTC
once	TRBJ2-1	TRBV6-4	.	CASSFRGVGYNEQFF	TGTGCCAGCAGTTTCCGCGGGGTAGGCTACAATGAGCAGTTCTTC
.	TRBJ1-6	TRBV7-9	TRBD1	CASSKGQGNSPLHF	TGTGCCAGCAGCAAGGGACAGGGCAACTCACCCCTCCACTTT
.	TRBJ1-2	TRBV7-9	.	CASSLAGGDYGYTF	TGTGCCAGCAGCTTAGCGGGGGGGGACTATGGCTACACCTTC
.	TRBJ2-2	TRBV6-1	TRBD2	CASSVVGLAGGLGELFF	TGTGCCAGCAGTGTTGTTGGACTAGCGGGAGGCCTCGGGGAGCTGTTTTTT
.	TRBJ1-2	TRBV5-4	TRBD1	CASSLGQGDGYTF	TGTGCCAGCAGCTTGGGACAGGGGGATGGCTACACCTTC
.	TRBJ1-5	TRBV5-1	.	CASSLRGGNQPQHF	TGCGCCAGCAGCCTGCGGGGCGGCAATCAGCCCCAGCATTTT
.	TRBJ1-2	TRBV5-1	TRBD1	CASSLGDRENNYGYTF	TGCGCCAGCAGCTTGGGGGACAGGGAGAATAACTATGGCTACACCTTC
.	TRBJ1-2	TRBV27	TRBD1	CASRGTGDNYGYTF	TGTGCCAGCAGAGGGACAGGGGATAACTATGGCTACACCTTC
.	TRBJ1-1	TRBV6-1	TRBD1	CASSDQDRIHEAFF	TGTGCCAGCAGTGACCAGGACAGGATCCACGAAGCTTTCTTT
.	TRBJ2-1	TRBV10-3	TRBD1	CATTPKQGNSYNEQFF	TGTGCCACTACCCCCAAACAGGGGAACTCCTACAATGAGCAGTTCTTC
once	TRBJ1-1	TRBV11-3	.	CASSRGVNTEAFF	TGTGCCAGCAGCCGGGGAGTGAACACTGAAGCTTTCTTT
few	TRBJ1-5	TRBV30	.	CAWSLSGDQPQHF	TGTGCCTGGAGTTTGAGCGGTGATCAGCCCCAGCATTTT
once	TRBJ1-5	TRBV7-9	.	CASSLGSGVGRDQPQHF	TGTGCCAGCAGCTTAGGGTCGGGAGTGGGGAGGGATCAGCCCCAGCATTTT
.	TRBJ2-1	TRBV6-4	.	CASSDIVGYEQFF	TGTGCCAGCAGTGATATTGTGGGCTATGAGCAGTTCTTC
.	TRBJ2-7	TRBV4-3	.	CASSQGAGSHEQYF	TGCGCCAGCAGCCAAGGGGCAGGGTCCCACGAGCAGTACTTC
.	TRBJ2-7	TRBV5-8	.	CASSQVRELGKQYF	TGTGCCAGCAGTCAGGTCAGGGAACTGGGCAAGCAGTACTTC
.	TRBJ1-1	TRBV27	.	CASRARGGVTEAFF	TGTGCCAGCAGGGCACGAGGGGGGGTCACTGAAGCTTTCTTT
.	TRBJ2-7	TRBV5-1	.	CASSSDQLRGEQYF	TGCGCCAGCAGCTCAGACCAACTACGTGGCGAGCAGTACTTC
.	TRBJ2-7	TRBV15	.	CATSRERGYEQYF	TGTGCCACCAGCAGAGAAAGGGGTTACGAGCAGTACTTC
.	TRBJ1-6	TRBV18	.	CASSPHSSYNSPLHF	TGTGCCAGCTCTCCGCATAGCTCCTATAATTCACCCCTCCACTTT
.	TRBJ2-7	TRBV30	.	CAWTVQGMWSYEQYF	TGTGCCTGGACTGTCCAGGGGATGTGGTCCTACGAGCAGTACTTC
.	TRBJ1-1	TRBV29-1	.	CSANRVGNTEAFF	TGCAGCGCAAACAGGGTCGGAAACACTGAAGCTTTCTTT
.	TRBJ2-7	TRBV5-4	TRBD2	CASSPSGGNEQYF	TGTGCCAGCAGCCCCAGCGGGGGCAACGAGCAGTACTTC
once	TRBJ2-7	TRBV6-5	.	CASKGAGVPYEQYF	TGTGCCAGCAAAGGAGCAGGGGTGCCCTACGAGCAGTACTTC
.	TRBJ2-3	TRBV27	.	CASRHQSTDTQYF	TGTGCCAGCAGACACCAGAGCACAGATACGCAGTATTTT
.	TRBJ2-5	TRBV7-7	.	CASSPTTGGQETQYF	TGTGCTAGCAGCCCGACGACAGGAGGCCAAGAGACCCAGTACTTC
.	TRBJ2-7	TRBV29-1	TRBD1	CSVEIGGGYEQYF	TGCAGCGTTGAAATAGGGGGCGGTTACGAGCAGTACTTC
once	TRBJ2-1	TRBV6-4	.	CASSDSMTGLNEQFF	TGTGCCAGCAGTGACTCAATGACAGGCCTCAATGAGCAGTTCTTC
.	TRBJ2-7	TRBV11-2	.	CASSFDGDYEQYF	TGTGCCAGCAGCTTCGACGGAGACTACGAGCAGTACTTC
few	TRBJ2-7	TRBV7-8	TRBD1	CASSPWGQFYEQYF	TGTGCCAGCAGCCCTTGGGGACAGTTCTACGAGCAGTACTTC
few	TRBJ1-2	TRBV5-4	.	CASSRDGGGYGYTF	TGTGCCAGCAGCCGAGACGGAGGAGGGTATGGCTACACCTTC
.	TRBJ1-4	TRBV18	TRBD1	CASSPGQAANEKLFF	TGTGCCAGCTCGCCTGGACAGGCGGCTAATGAAAAACTGTTTTTT
.	TRBJ2-4	TRBV30	.	CAWRYIDRFGANIQYF	TGTGCCTGGAGATATATCGACAGATTTGGGGCAAACATTCAGTACTTC
few	TRBJ1-5	TRBV9	.	CASSVQEGMDQPQHF	TGTGCCAGCAGCGTACAAGAGGGAATGGATCAGCCCCAGCATTTT
.	TRBJ1-6	TRBV15	.	CATSLRNSPLHF	TGTGCCACCAGTTTGAGGAATTCACCCCTCCACTTT
.	TRBJ2-7	TRBV6-5	TRBD1	CASSPGQGVRYEQYF	TGTGCCAGCAGCCCTGGACAGGGAGTGAGGTACGAGCAGTACTTC
.	TRBJ1-1	TRBV7-9	.	CASSLGGARTEAFF	TGTGCCAGCAGCTTAGGCGGGGCCCGCACTGAAGCTTTCTTT
.	TRBJ1-1	TRBV20-1	TRBD1	CSARDRHEAFF	TGCAGTGCCCGGGACAGACATGAAGCTTTCTTT
.	TRBJ1-1	TRBV5-4	TRBD1	CASSLRTGGERTEAFF	TGTGCCAGCAGCTTACGGACAGGGGGAGAACGCACTGAAGCTTTCTTT
.	TRBJ1-2	TRBV20-1	.	CSARSGRGYTF	TGCAGTGCTAGGTCTGGCAGGGGCTACACCTTC
once	TRBJ1-4	TRBV6-1	.	CATLRRPNEKLFF	TGTGCCACACTACGGCGGCCTAATGAAAAACTGTTTTTT
.	TRBJ1-5	TRBV11-2	.	CASSLAPAGVYSNQPQHF	TGTGCCAGCAGCTTAGCTCCCGCGGGGGTTTATAGCAATCAGCCCCAGCATTTT
.	TRBJ2-3	TRBV21-1	.	CASSKEGIEPDTDTQYF	TGTGCCAGCAGCAAAGAGGGGATAGAACCGGACACAGATACGCAGTATTTT
few	TRBJ1-2	TRBV29-1	.	CSVGAGGYGYTF	TGCAGCGTTGGGGCCGGGGGCTATGGCTACACCTTC
.	TRBJ1-4	TRBV6-5	.	CASSAGQRGREKLFF	TGTGCCAGCAGTGCAGGACAGCGGGGTAGAGAAAAACTGTTTTTT
.	TRBJ2-7	TRBV14	.	CASSLSLRQGGSYEQYF	TGTGCCAGCAGCCTTTCACTCAGGCAGGGGGGCTCCTACGAGCAGTACTTC
.	TRBJ2-7	TRBV20-1	.	CSAGSYEQYF	TGCAGTGCCGGGTCCTACGAGCAGTACTTC
.	TRBJ1-1	TRBV6-4	.	CASREDSYTEAFF	TGTGCCAGCAGGGAGGACAGCTACACTGAAGCTTTCTTT